Each of the 5 T cell receptor beta chains below was sequenced from the same sample in a study of CD8+CD57+ T cells in acquired aplastic anemia. Genomic DNA provided the template from which TCR beta VDJ and CDR3 profiles were obtained. TCRdb reanalysed the reads using MiXCR and keeps one entry per CDR3 protein. The table records approximately 81,000 distinct CDR3 sequences, more than 40% of them present only once. The sequenced material came from sorted CD4+, CD8+, or CD8+CD57+ T cells (not recorded which) from PBMCs. Receptor source: a human donor in good health, serving as a control.

This clonotype has a count of ten or more. This chain connects TRBV20-1 to TRBJ1-2; D gene unclear. This CDR3 region has 13 residues. V gave up 6 bases and J gave up 3 bases, with 14 bases separating them. Per the germline V gene, CDR1 is DFQATT and CDR2 is SNEGSKA (reference sequence). Written as DNA, the CDR3 is TGCAGTGCGAAAAGCACGGATCACTATGGCTACACCTTC. Protein sequence: CSAKSTDHYGYTF.

This clonotype was detected ten times or more. V gene TRBV7-8 combines with J gene TRBJ2-7; 10 bases map to TRBD1. Looked up from germline, CDR1 is SGHVS and CDR2 is FQNEAQ. Trimming removed 5 bases from V and 4 bases from J; junction bases left unmatched: 2. The CDR3 consists of 13 residues. For the CDR3, the DNA is TGTGCCAGCAGCCGGGACAGGGGTTACGAGCAGTACTTC. It specifies CASSRDRGYEQYF. Full variable domain (remainder filled in from reference TRBV7-8 and TRBJ2-7): GAGVSQSPRYKVAKRGQDVALRCDPISGHVSLFWYQQALGQGPEFLTYFQNEAQLDKSGLPSDRFFAERPEGSVSTLKIQRTQQEDSAVYLCASSRDRGYEQYFGPGTRLTVT.

V and J are TRBV15 and TRBJ2-1; either TRBD1 or TRBD2 may supply D (6 bases each). The V end lost 6 bases, the J end lost 9 bases, and 27 bases lay between the germline ends. Germline lookup yields CDR1 LNHNV and CDR2 YYDKDF (reference sequence). The CDR3 covers 17 residues. The CDR3 nucleotides are TGTGCCACCAGGAAGAGTGGGGGCTTGCAAGGAGGGCCTGAGCAGTTCTTC. It yields the protein CATRKSGGLQGGPEQFF. The complete variable domain, with remaining parts taken from reference TRBV15 and TRBJ2-1, reads DAMVIQNPRYQVTQFGKPVTLSCSQTLNHNVMYWYQQKSSQAPKLLFHYYDKDFNNEADTPDNFQSRRPNTSFCFLDIRSPGLGDTAMYLCATRKSGGLQGGPEQFFGPGTRLTVL.

There are many counts of this clonotype. The rearrangement links TRBV19 to TRBJ2-7; 9 bases line up with TRBD2. Germline assignment: CDR1 LNHDA and CDR2 SQIVND (reference sequence). The CDR3 extends over 16 amino acids. The ends lost 3 bases at V and 1 base at J; junction bases unmatched: 7. The DNA of the CDR3 is TGTGCCAGTAGTATTGGGCTAGCGGGAATGTCCTACGAGCAGTACTTC. This gives the protein CASSIGLAGMSYEQYF.

This clonotype was detected ten times or more. V and J are TRBV10-1 and TRBJ2-2; D is uncertain. Between the trimmed V and J ends, which lost 7 bases and 2 bases, there was a span of 8 bases. The CDR3 is 13 amino acids. CDR1 WNHNN and CDR2 SYGVQD come from the germline V gene (reference sequence). This chain's CDR3 is CASTGDNTGELFF. CDR3 coding DNA: TGCGCCAGCACCGGAGACAACACCGGGGAGCTGTTTTTT.